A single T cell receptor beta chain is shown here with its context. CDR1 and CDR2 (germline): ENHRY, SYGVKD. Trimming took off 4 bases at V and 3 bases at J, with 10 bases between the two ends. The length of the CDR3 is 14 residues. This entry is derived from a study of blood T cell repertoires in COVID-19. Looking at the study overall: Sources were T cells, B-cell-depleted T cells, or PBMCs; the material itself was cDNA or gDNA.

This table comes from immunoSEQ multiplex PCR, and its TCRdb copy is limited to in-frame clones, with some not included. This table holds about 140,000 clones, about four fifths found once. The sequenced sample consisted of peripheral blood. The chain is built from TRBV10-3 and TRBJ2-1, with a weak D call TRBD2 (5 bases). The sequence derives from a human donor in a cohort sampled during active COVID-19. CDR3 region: CAISGVGSYNEQFF. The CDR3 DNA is TGTGCCATCAGTGGGGTAGGGAGCTACAATGAGCAGTTCTTC.